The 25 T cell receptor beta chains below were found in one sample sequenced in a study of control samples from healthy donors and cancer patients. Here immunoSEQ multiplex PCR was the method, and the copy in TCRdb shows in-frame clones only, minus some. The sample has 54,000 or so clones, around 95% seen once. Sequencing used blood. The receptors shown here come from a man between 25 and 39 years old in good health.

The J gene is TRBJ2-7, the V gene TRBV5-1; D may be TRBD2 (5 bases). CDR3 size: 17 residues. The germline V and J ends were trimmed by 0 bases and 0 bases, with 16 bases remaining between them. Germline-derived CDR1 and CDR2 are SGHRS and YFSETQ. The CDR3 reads CASSLAGHAGNSYEQYF. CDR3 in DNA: TGCGCCAGCAGCTTGGCCGGCCACGCGGGCAACTCCTACGAGCAGTACTTC.

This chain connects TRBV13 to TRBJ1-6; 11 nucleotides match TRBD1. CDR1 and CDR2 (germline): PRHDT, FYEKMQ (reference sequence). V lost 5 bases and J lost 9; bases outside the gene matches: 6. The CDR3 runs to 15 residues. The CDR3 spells CASSLRTGGISPLHF. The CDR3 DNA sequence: TGTGCCAGCAGCCTTCGGACAGGGGGCATTTCACCCCTCCACTTT.

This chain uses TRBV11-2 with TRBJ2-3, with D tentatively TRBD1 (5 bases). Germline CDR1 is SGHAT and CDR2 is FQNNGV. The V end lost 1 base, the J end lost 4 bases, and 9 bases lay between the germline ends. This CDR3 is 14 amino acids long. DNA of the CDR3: TGTGCCAGCAGCTTAGGGGGCCTCGCAGATACGCAGTATTTT. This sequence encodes CASSLGGLADTQYF.

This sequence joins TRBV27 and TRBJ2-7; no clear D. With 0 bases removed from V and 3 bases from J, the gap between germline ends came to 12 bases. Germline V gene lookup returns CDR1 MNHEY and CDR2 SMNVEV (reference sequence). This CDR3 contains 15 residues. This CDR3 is CASSLSTTAGYEQYF. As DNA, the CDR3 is TGTGCCAGCAGTTTATCGACAACAGCAGGCTACGAGCAGTACTTC.

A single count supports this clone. Here the CDR3 reads CASSLSRGNTEAFF. DNA for the CDR3: TGTGCCAGCAGTTTATCCAGGGGGAACACTGAAGCTTTCTTT. The gene calls are TRBV27 and TRBJ1-1; D might be TRBD1 (6 bases). The CDR3 extends over 14 amino acids. The ends were cut back, 0 bases at V and 1 base at J, with 6 bases in the middle. Germline CDR1 MNHEY, CDR2 SMNVEV (reference sequence).

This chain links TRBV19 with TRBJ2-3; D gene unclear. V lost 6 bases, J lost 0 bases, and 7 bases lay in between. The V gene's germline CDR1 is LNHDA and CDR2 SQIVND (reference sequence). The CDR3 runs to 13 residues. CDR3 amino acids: CASRTDSTDTQYF. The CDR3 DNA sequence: TGTGCCAGTAGGACTGATAGCACAGATACGCAGTATTTT.

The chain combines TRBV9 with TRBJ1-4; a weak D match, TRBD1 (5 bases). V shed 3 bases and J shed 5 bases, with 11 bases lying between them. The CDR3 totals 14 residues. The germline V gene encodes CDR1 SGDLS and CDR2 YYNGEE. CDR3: CASSAQVFNEKLFF. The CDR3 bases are TGTGCCAGCAGCGCACAGGTTTTCAATGAAAAACTGTTTTTT.

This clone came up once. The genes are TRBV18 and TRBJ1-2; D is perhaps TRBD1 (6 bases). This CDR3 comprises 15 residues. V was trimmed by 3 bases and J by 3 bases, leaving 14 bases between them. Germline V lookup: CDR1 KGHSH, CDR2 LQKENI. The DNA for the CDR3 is TGTGCCAGCTCACCCAACAGGGTTGGGGACTATGGCTACACCTTC. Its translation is CASSPNRVGDYGYTF. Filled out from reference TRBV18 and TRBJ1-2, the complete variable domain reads NAGVMQNPRHLVRRRGQEARLRCSPMKGHSHVYWYRQLPEEGLKFMVYLQKENIIDESGMPKERFSAEFPKEGPSILRIQQVVRGDSAAYFCASSPNRVGDYGYTFGSGTRLTVV.

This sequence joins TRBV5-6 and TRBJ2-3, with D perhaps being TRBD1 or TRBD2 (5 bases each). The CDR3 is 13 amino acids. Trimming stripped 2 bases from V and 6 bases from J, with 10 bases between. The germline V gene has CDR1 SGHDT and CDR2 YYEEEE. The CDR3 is CASSFSGADTQYF. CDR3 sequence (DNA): TGTGCCAGCAGCTTTTCCGGGGCGGATACGCAGTATTTT.

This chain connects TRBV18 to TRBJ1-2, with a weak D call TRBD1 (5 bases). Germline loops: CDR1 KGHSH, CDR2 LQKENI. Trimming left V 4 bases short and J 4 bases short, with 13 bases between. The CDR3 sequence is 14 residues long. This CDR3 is CASSLDSFTYGYTF. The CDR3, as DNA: TGTGCCAGCTCACTTGACAGCTTCACCTATGGCTACACCTTC.

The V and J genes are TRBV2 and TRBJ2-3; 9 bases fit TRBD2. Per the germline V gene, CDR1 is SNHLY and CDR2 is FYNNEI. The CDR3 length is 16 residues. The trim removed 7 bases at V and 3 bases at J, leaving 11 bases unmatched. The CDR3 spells CASTLGASGTTDTQYF. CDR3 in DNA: TGTGCCAGCACCCTAGGAGCTAGCGGGACGACAGATACGCAGTATTTT. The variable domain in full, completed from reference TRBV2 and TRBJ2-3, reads EPEVTQTPSHQVTQMGQEVILRCVPISNHLYFYWYRQILGQKVEFLVSFYNNEISEKSEIFDDQFSVERPDGSNFTLKIRSTKLEDSAMYFCASTLGASGTTDTQYFGPGTRLTVL.

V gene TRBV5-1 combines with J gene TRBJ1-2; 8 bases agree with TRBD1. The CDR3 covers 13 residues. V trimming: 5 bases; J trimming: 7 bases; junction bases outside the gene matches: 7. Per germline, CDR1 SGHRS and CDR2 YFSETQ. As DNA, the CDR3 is TGCGCCAGCAGTTACGGACAGGGCGCTGGCTACACCTTC. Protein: CASSYGQGAGYTF.

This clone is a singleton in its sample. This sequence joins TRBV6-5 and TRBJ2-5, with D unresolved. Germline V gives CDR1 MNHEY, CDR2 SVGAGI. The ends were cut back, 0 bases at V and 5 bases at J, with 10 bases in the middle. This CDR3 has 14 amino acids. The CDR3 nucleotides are TGTGCCAGCAGTTACTCGGCTGTGGGGGAGACCCAGTACTTC. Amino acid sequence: CASSYSAVGETQYF.

The DNA of the CDR3 is TGTGCCAGCAGCTTAGGAAGGCTAGTTATAGGAGATACGCAGTATTTT. This sequence encodes CASSLGRLVIGDTQYF. The chain links TRBV7-8 to TRBJ2-3, with D hard to call. This CDR3 is built from 16 residues. V was cut by 1 base and J by 5 bases, with 16 bases left in between. Germline V lookup: CDR1 SGHVS, CDR2 FQNEAQ.

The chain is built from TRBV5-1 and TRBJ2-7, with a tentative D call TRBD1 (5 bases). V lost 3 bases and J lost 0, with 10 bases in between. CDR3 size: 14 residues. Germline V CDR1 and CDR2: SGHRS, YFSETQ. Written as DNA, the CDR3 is TGCGCCAGCAGCTCAAACAGGAACTCCTACGAGCAGTACTTC. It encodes CASSSNRNSYEQYF.

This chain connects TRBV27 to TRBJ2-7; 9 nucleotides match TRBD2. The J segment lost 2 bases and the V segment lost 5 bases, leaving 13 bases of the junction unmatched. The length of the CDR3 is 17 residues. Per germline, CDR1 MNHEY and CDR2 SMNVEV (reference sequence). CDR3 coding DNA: TGTGCCAGCAGTCTCCGGCGGAGTAGCGGGAGCACCTACGAGCAGTACTTC. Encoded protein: CASSLRRSSGSTYEQYF.

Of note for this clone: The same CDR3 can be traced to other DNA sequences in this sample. The CDR3 sequence is CASSLTERGGETQYF. The CDR3 DNA reads TGTGCCAGCAGTTTGACAGAAAGGGGGGGGGAGACCCAGTACTTC. The rearrangement joins TRBV6-5 to TRBJ2-5; D perhaps matches TRBD2 (7 bases). The CDR3 sequence is 15 residues long. Germline CDR1 and CDR2: MNHEY and SVGAGI. V dropped 4 bases and J dropped 5 bases, with 17 bases sitting between them.

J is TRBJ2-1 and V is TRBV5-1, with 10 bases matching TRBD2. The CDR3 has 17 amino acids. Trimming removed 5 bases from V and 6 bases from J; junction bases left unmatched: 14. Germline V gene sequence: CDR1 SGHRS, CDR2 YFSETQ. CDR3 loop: CASSNPSGSVAGNEQFF. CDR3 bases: TGCGCCAGCAGTAATCCTAGCGGGAGTGTAGCCGGCAATGAGCAGTTCTTC. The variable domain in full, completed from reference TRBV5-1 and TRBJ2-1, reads KAGVTQTPRYLIKTRGQQVTLSCSPISGHRSVSWYQQTPGQGLQFLFEYFSETQRNKGNFPGRFSGRQFSNSRSEMNVSTLELGDSALYLCASSNPSGSVAGNEQFFGPGTRLTVL.

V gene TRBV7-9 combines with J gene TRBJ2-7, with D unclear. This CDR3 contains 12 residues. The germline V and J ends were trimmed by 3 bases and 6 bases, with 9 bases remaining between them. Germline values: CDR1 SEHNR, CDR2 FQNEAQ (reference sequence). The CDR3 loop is CASSLAVREQYF. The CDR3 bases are TGTGCCAGCAGCTTGGCCGTTCGCGAGCAGTACTTC.

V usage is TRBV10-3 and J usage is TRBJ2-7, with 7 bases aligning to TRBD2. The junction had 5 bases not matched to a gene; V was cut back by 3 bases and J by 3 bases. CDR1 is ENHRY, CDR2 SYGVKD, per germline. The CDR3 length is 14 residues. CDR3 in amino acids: CAISDLGGSYEQYF. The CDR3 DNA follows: TGTGCCATCAGTGATCTCGGGGGGAGCTACGAGCAGTACTTC.

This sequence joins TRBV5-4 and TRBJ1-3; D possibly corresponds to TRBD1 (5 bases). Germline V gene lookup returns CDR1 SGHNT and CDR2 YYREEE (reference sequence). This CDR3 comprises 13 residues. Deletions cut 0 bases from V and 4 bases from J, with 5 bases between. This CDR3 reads CASSLGQGNTIYF. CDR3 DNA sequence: TGTGCCAGCAGCTTGGGACAGGGAAACACCATATATTTT.

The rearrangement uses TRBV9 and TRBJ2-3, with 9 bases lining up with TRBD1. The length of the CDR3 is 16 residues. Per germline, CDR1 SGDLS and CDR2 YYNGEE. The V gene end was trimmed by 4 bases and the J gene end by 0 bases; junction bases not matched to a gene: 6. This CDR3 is CASSPGDRESTDTQYF. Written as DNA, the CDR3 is TGTGCCAGCAGCCCAGGGGACAGGGAGAGCACAGATACGCAGTATTTT.

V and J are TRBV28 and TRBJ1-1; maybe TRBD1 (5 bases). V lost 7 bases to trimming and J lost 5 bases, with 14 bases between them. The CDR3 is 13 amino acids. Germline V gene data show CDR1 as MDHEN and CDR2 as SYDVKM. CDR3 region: CASTVGGSTEAFF. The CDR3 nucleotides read TGTGCCAGCACTGTCGGGGGAAGTACTGAAGCTTTCTTT. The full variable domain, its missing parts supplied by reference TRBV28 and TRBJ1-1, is DVKVTQSSRYLVKRTGEKVFLECVQDMDHENMFWYRQDPGLGLRLIYFSYDVKMKEKGDIPEGYSVSREKKERFSLILESASTNQTSMYLCASTVGGSTEAFFGQGTRLTVV.

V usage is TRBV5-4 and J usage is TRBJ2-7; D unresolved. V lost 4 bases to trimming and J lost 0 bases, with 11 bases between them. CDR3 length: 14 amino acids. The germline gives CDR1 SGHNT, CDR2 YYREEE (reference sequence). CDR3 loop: CASSKAGLSYEQYF. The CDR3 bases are TGTGCCAGCAGCAAAGCCGGCCTCTCCTACGAGCAGTACTTC.

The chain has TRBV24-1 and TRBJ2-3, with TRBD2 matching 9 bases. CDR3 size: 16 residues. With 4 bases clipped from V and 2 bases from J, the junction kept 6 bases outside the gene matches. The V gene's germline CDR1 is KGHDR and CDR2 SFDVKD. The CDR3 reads CATSDPASGITDTQYF. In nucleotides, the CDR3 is TGTGCCACCAGTGACCCAGCTAGCGGGATCACAGATACGCAGTATTTT.